The entry below gives a single TCR beta chain sequence along with its context. Its cognate antigen is unknown. These data come from a study of long-term antiretroviral therapy in people with HIV. Findings and limits, study-wide: Gathering of blood took place between 2004 and 2017, possibly under older ART regimens. Whichever time point was examined, clones expanded before ART dominated the repertoire.

An immunoSEQ assay, version v3.0, was performed at survey level. The repertoire was sequenced with immunoSEQ multiplex PCR; TCRdb's copy has only in-frame clones and lacks some. This sample carries tens of thousands of clones, about 90% of them seen once, and the ten largest clones take 2.5% to 3.5%. CDR3 size: 18 residues. The germline V gene has CDR1 SGHAT and CDR2 FQNNGV. V was pared by 0 bases and J by 2 bases, with 8 bases of the junction left unmatched. The TCR was taken from a woman aged 45-65 years with HIV. The sequencing here drew on unsorted PBMCs, taken just under 2.7 years after starting antiretroviral therapy. J is TRBJ2-7 and V is TRBV11-2; 12 positions match TRBD2. In DNA form, the CDR3 reads TGTGCCAGCAGCTTAGATTGGGGACTAGCGGGCGTGACCTACGAGCAGTACTTC. It is translated as CASSLDWGLAGVTYEQYF.